The 22 T cell receptor beta chains below come from one sample, sequenced in a study of CD8+CD57+ T cells in acquired aplastic anemia. Profiling that covered TCR beta VDJ and CDR3 relied on genomic DNA as its template. From the reads, TCRdb called clonotypes with MiXCR, one entry per CDR3 protein. The repertoire holds approximately 270,000 distinct CDR3 sequences, with around 60% as singletons. Sequencing was done on a sample of sorted CD4+, CD8+, or CD8+CD57+ T cells (not recorded which) from PBMCs. These TCRs come from a human donor with severe aplastic anemia or a healthy control (not recorded which).

V is TRBV29-1 and J is TRBJ1-1, with D tentatively TRBD1 (6 bases). The germline gives CDR1 SQVTM, CDR2 ANQGSEA. V lost 7 bases, J lost 4 bases, and 16 bases lay in between. The CDR3 is 13 residues long. For the CDR3, the DNA is TGCAGCGGTGGACAGTCCCTGGGCACTGAAGCTTTCTTT. Its protein is CSGGQSLGTEAFF.

This clonotype came up a few times. This CDR3 reads CASSVVGGSETQYF. In nucleotides, the CDR3 is TGTGCCAGCAGCGTAGTTGGCGGGAGTGAGACCCAGTACTTC. The V call is TRBV9, the J call TRBJ2-5, with 7 bases aligning to TRBD2. The length of the CDR3 is 14 residues. CDR1 and CDR2 from the germline V gene are SGDLS and YYNGEE. Trimming took 0 bases from V and 5 from J; bases not matched to a gene: 4.

The J gene is TRBJ2-3, the V gene TRBV7-2; D ambiguous. CDR3 size: 12 residues. V was clipped by 5 bases and J by 5 bases, with 8 bases between them. The germline V gene encodes CDR1 SGHTA and CDR2 FQGNSA. The CDR3 here is CASSRMGDTQYF. The CDR3 DNA is TGTGCCAGCAGCCGTATGGGAGATACGCAGTATTTT.

The gene calls are TRBV19 and TRBJ2-7; 10 bases are shared with TRBD2. The CDR3 has 17 amino acids. Germline loops: CDR1 LNHDA, CDR2 SQIVND (reference sequence). J gave up 0 bases and V 5 bases, and 10 bases lay outside the gene matches. The CDR3 sequence is CASSGTSGTWASYEQYF. The CDR3 nucleotides are TGTGCCAGTAGTGGAACTAGCGGGACCTGGGCCTCCTACGAGCAGTACTTC.

At least ten counts were recorded for this clonotype. The chain couples TRBV6-1 to TRBJ1-2, with 7 bases aligning to TRBD1. The V and J ends lost 7 bases and 3 bases, in that order; junction bases with no gene match: 8. The CDR3 has 14 residues. Germline CDR1 is MNHNS and CDR2 is SASEGT. CDR3 sequence: CASIWTGTDYGYTF. The CDR3 DNA is TGTGCCAGCATTTGGACAGGAACAGACTATGGCTACACCTTC.

The rearrangement links TRBV9 to TRBJ1-2; 10 bases line up with TRBD1. Germline V gene lookup returns CDR1 SGDLS and CDR2 YYNGEE. The CDR3 runs to 16 residues. J was trimmed by 2 bases and V by 4 bases; bases with no gene match: 8. CDR3: CASSSKPGQGNYGYTF. CDR3 in DNA: TGTGCCAGCAGCTCCAAGCCGGGACAGGGGAACTATGGCTACACCTTC.

Details on this clonotype: A read error may account for a junction end that differs from germline. This chain joins TRBV28 and TRBJ1-1, with D maybe TRBD1 (6 bases). The germline V gene has CDR1 MDHEN and CDR2 SYDVKM. The CDR3 sequence is 12 residues long. This CDR3 is CASRQGMRETFF. As DNA, the CDR3 is TGCGCCAGCAGGCAGGGGATGCGAGAAACTTTCTTT.

In this sample, this clonotype turned up many times. The chain links TRBV29-1 to TRBJ2-2; D is ambiguous. This CDR3 has 12 amino acids. Germline CDR1 and CDR2: SQVTM and ANQGSEA. The V and J ends lost 2 bases and 5 bases respectively, with 6 bases between them. The CDR3 DNA reads TGCAGCGTTGAACGTGTGACCGGGGAGCTGTTTTTT. This encodes CSVERVTGELFF.

In its sample, this clonotype was seen many times. The rearrangement links TRBV7-9 to TRBJ2-7; 10 bases agree with TRBD1. Germline assignment: CDR1 SEHNR and CDR2 FQNEAQ (reference sequence). This CDR3 spans 16 amino acids. V shed 2 bases, J shed 2 bases, and the junction held 6 bases outside the gene matches. CDR3: CASSLPPGQGPYEQYF. CDR3 nucleotides: TGTGCCAGCAGCTTACCCCCGGGACAGGGGCCCTACGAGCAGTACTTC. Supplemented by reference TRBV7-9 and TRBJ2-7, the full variable domain reads DTGVSQNPRHKITKRGQNVTFRCDPISEHNRLYWYRQTLGQGPEFLTYFQNEAQLEKSRLLSDRFSAERPKGSFSTLEIQRTEQGDSAMYLCASSLPPGQGPYEQYFGPGTRLTVT.

V and J are TRBV7-8 and TRBJ2-3; 9 bases map to TRBD2. With 2 bases clipped from V and 4 bases from J, the junction kept 4 bases outside the gene matches. This CDR3 has 15 residues. Germline values: CDR1 SGHVS, CDR2 FQNEAQ. The CDR3 DNA reads TGTGCCAGCAGCTTAAACGCGGGAGGGGCAGATACGCAGTATTTT. Translation: CASSLNAGGADTQYF.

This clonotype was counted a single time. V usage is TRBV6-1 and J usage is TRBJ2-7; D call uncertain. V was cut by 6 bases and J by 4 bases, with 13 bases left in between. Germline CDR1 reads MNHNS; CDR2 reads SASEGT. The CDR3 has 13 residues. The CDR3 DNA reads TGTGCCAGCAGGTTGTTAGGTCGATACGAGCAGTACTTC. This translates into CASRLLGRYEQYF.

This clonotype was seen at least ten times. The chain couples TRBV6-5 to TRBJ1-1; D is uncertain. V was clipped by 4 bases and J by 4 bases, with 16 bases between them. Looked up from germline, CDR1 is MNHEY and CDR2 is SVGAGI. The CDR3 sequence is 15 residues long. CDR3 in amino acids: CASSWAAVTGTEAFF. CDR3 nucleotide sequence: TGTGCCAGCAGTTGGGCCGCGGTAACTGGCACTGAAGCTTTCTTT.

The chain is built from TRBV20-1 and TRBJ2-1, with 7 bases identical to TRBD2. Looked up from germline, CDR1 is DFQATT and CDR2 is SNEGSKA (reference sequence). Trimming cost V 6 bases and J 4 bases; bases outside gene matches: 9. This CDR3 is built from 14 residues. The CDR3, as DNA: TGCAGTGCCACTACCGGGACTACTTACAATGAGCAGTTCTTC. Protein product: CSATTGTTYNEQFF.

This clonotype was counted only a few times. This chain connects TRBV19 to TRBJ1-2, with D maybe TRBD1 (5 bases). CDR3 size: 13 residues. The V gene lost 3 bases and the J gene lost 4 bases, with 9 bases spanning the gap. Germline assignment: CDR1 LNHDA and CDR2 SQIVND (reference sequence). CDR3 region: CASSMGEFYGYTF. CDR3 DNA sequence: TGTGCCAGTAGTATGGGGGAATTCTATGGCTACACCTTC.

This clonotype was observed a handful of times. This sequence joins TRBV29-1 and TRBJ2-5; 11 bases map to TRBD2. From germline, CDR1 is SQVTM and CDR2 ANQGSEA. V trimming: 5 bases; J trimming: 4 bases; junction bases outside the gene matches: 6. The CDR3 loop spans 14 amino acids. CDR3 protein: CSVSPGTSGETQYF. CDR3 DNA sequence: TGCAGCGTTTCTCCCGGGACTAGCGGAGAGACCCAGTACTTC.

The V and J genes are TRBV4-3 and TRBJ2-7; tentative D call: TRBD2 (5 bases). The CDR3 loop spans 14 amino acids. Trimming pared 3 bases from V and 5 bases from J, leaving 14 bases between. Germline assignment: CDR1 LGHNA and CDR2 YSLEER. CDR3 nucleotide sequence: TGCGCCAGCAGCCATAGACTCGGGGAAGACGAGCAGTACTTC. This gives the protein CASSHRLGEDEQYF.

The chain couples TRBV20-1 to TRBJ1-2, with no clear D. CDR1 is DFQATT, CDR2 SNEGSKA, per germline (reference sequence). The CDR3 contains 12 residues. Trimming removed 3 bases from V and 4 bases from J, with 9 bases in between. The chain's CDR3 is CSASLSVYGYTF. CDR3 nucleotides: TGCAGTGCTAGTCTTTCGGTCTATGGCTACACCTTC.

V usage is TRBV7-9 and J usage is TRBJ1-4; the D gene is possibly TRBD1 (5 bases). The CDR3 extends over 15 amino acids. The V gene's germline CDR1 is SEHNR and CDR2 FQNEAQ (reference sequence). V was cut by 6 bases and J by 0 bases, with 11 bases left in between. This CDR3 reads CASSARGSTNEKLFF. In nucleotides, the CDR3 is TGTGCCAGCAGTGCGCGGGGGTCAACTAATGAAAAACTGTTTTTT.

This clonotype was detected only once. The chain uses TRBV24-1 and TRBJ1-5; 9 nucleotides align to TRBD1. With 10 bases clipped from V and 6 bases from J, the junction kept 6 bases outside the gene matches. Germline loops: CDR1 KGHDR, CDR2 SFDVKD. The CDR3 contains 13 residues. For the CDR3, the DNA is TGTGCCACAGAACAGGGGGCTGGTCAGCCCCAGCATTTT. It specifies CATEQGAGQPQHF.

This clonotype was seen only once. This chain uses TRBV9 with TRBJ2-1; tentative D call: TRBD2 (7 bases). CDR3 length equals 17 residues. CDR1 and CDR2 from the germline V gene are SGDLS and YYNGEE. V was trimmed by 0 bases and J by 2 bases, leaving 15 bases between them. CDR3 residues: CASSVVVRGGAYNEQFF. For the CDR3, the DNA is TGTGCCAGCAGCGTAGTGGTGAGGGGGGGGGCCTACAATGAGCAGTTCTTC.

The V call is TRBV29-1, the J call TRBJ1-1; no firm D call. CDR1 is SQVTM, CDR2 ANQGSEA, per germline. The CDR3 length is 14 residues. V was cut by 2 bases and J by 0 bases, with 10 bases left in between. The CDR3 spells CSVEKVLMNTEAFF. The CDR3 DNA is TGCAGCGTTGAAAAGGTTCTCATGAACACTGAAGCTTTCTTT.

The CDR3 loop reads CSARRGSYETQYF. CDR3 DNA sequence: TGCAGTGCTAGACGCGGGAGTTATGAGACCCAGTACTTC. V usage is TRBV20-1 and J usage is TRBJ2-5; 7 bases are a match to TRBD2. Trimming at V came to 2 bases and at J to 5 bases, leaving 5 bases not matched to a gene. The germline V gene has CDR1 DFQATT and CDR2 SNEGSKA (reference sequence). The CDR3 is 13 residues long.